One T cell receptor beta chain is described in this entry. These data are taken from a study of blood T cell repertoires in COVID-19. TCRdb keeps only in-frame clones here, not all; method: immunoSEQ multiplex PCR. The sample shows 90,000 or so clones, roughly nine tenths of them seen only once. Germline V gene sequence: CDR1 SGHDT, CDR2 YYEEEE. V was pared by 3 bases and J by 5 bases, with 17 bases between. The CDR3 loop spans 15 amino acids. Sequenced input: peripheral blood. This sequence originates from a human donor with active COVID-19. The donor label of this sample is uncertain. The chain recombines TRBV5-6 with TRBJ1-1, with a tentative D call TRBD1 (6 bases). The CDR3 DNA follows: TGTGCCAGCAGCTCCATACAGGGCTTCGAAACTGAAGCTTTCTTT. As protein: CASSSIQGFETEAFF.